The entry below gives a single TCR beta chain sequence along with its context. Its antigen remains unknown. These data come from a study of T cell responses to AZD1222 COVID-19 vaccine. The protocol was immunoSEQ multiplex PCR, while the TCRdb copy is restricted to in-frame clones and leaves out a portion. This sample has 78,000 or so clones, with around 81% found just once. Findings of the study overall: Across the whole spike, CD4 TCRs peaked at regions 160-218 and 743-854. The sample set comprised mostly white British donors with more females, and clonal diversity was possibly underestimated. Targets within unmutated variant regions were reportedly found for nearly half of spike-specific TCRs.

With 5 bases clipped from V and 2 bases from J, the junction kept 5 bases outside the gene matches. From germline, CDR1 is SEHNR and CDR2 FQNEAQ (reference sequence). CDR3 length: 15 residues. This chain uses TRBV7-9 with TRBJ2-5, with 10 nucleotides matching TRBD2. The material was peripheral blood, obtained 28 days after the second AZD1222 dose. The TCR was taken from an adult who received the AZD1222 COVID-19 vaccine. As DNA, the CDR3 is TGTGCCAGCAGCCCAGTACTAGCGGGGCAAGAGACCCAGTACTTC. The encoded protein is CASSPVLAGQETQYF.